The 7 T cell receptor beta chains listed next were all sequenced from one sample in a study of T cells in Graves' hyperthyroidism and ophthalmopathy. TCR beta CDR3 sequences were amplified from RNA transcripts. The HTBI primer set served for first-round RT-PCR of the TCR CDR3. MiXCR, applied by TCRdb to the multiplex PCR reads, yields one record per CDR3 protein. In the table there are about 570,000 distinct CDR3 sequences, 40% to 55% of which are singletons. Sequenced sample: peripheral blood or thyroid tissue (not recorded which). Receptors were obtained from an adult woman with Graves' disease, either hyperthyroidism or ophthalmopathy (not recorded which).

This chain links TRBV6-1 with TRBJ1-2; D is uncertain. Germline V CDR1 and CDR2: MNHNS, SASEGT. This CDR3 spans 14 amino acids. Trimming shortened V by 6 bases and J by 2 bases, and 13 bases separated the two germline ends. DNA for the CDR3: TGTGCCAGCAGATCCGGCGGCACGAACTATGGCTACACCTTC. Protein sequence: CASRSGGTNYGYTF.

The rearrangement uses TRBV11-3 and TRBJ1-6; TRBD1 agrees at 10 bases. Germline trimming cut 1 base from V and 6 bases from J; bases unmatched to any gene: 6. Germline CDR1 is SGHNT and CDR2 is YENEEA. This CDR3 has 17 amino acids. The CDR3 loop reads CASSLVIGTGVNSPLHF. CDR3 in DNA: TGTGCCAGCAGCTTAGTTATCGGGACAGGGGTTAATTCACCCCTCCACTTT.

The chain carries TRBV7-3 and TRBJ2-5, with a possible D match to TRBD1 (7 bases). The CDR3 runs 14 residues. Germline CDR1 reads SGHTA; CDR2 reads FQGTGA. The germline V and J ends were trimmed by 5 bases and 4 bases, with 14 bases remaining between them. The chain's CDR3 is CASSIRQGLETQYF. For the CDR3, the DNA is TGTGCCAGCAGCATCAGACAGGGACTAGAGACCCAGTACTTC.

This clonotype came up many times. V and J are TRBV5-5 and TRBJ1-6; 7 bases fit TRBD1. V lost 4 bases to trimming and J lost 10 bases; unmatched junction nucleotides: 8. CDR3 length: 14 amino acids. Germline values: CDR1 SGHKS, CDR2 YYEKEE (reference sequence). CDR3: CASSQWTGGSPLHF. DNA of the CDR3: TGTGCCAGCAGCCAATGGACAGGAGGATCACCCCTCCACTTT.

The chain couples TRBV6-5 to TRBJ2-7, with D possibly TRBD1 on 8 matching bases. This CDR3 contains 17 residues. V was trimmed by 5 bases and J by 6 bases, leaving 26 bases between them. Per the germline V gene, CDR1 is MNHEY and CDR2 is SVGAGI. The CDR3 sequence is CASSHTPNRGGPREQYF. CDR3 in DNA: TGTGCCAGCAGTCACACGCCCAACAGGGGGGGGCCACGCGAGCAGTACTTC.

This clonotype was recorded many times. The J gene is TRBJ2-2, the V gene TRBV2, with D unresolved. Germline V lookup: CDR1 SNHLY, CDR2 FYNNEI. The CDR3 sequence is 13 residues long. V dropped 7 bases and J dropped 8 bases, with 14 bases sitting between them. Written as DNA, the CDR3 is TGTGCCAGCAATAAGGAGAGTGATGGGGAGCTGTTTTTT. Residues: CASNKESDGELFF.

This clonotype was counted many times. This CDR3 reads CASNGLGAGKLYEQYF. CDR3 DNA: TGCGCCAGCAACGGTCTGGGGGCAGGGAAGTTATACGAGCAGTACTTC. The V gene is TRBV10-2, the J gene TRBJ2-7, with D perhaps TRBD1 (6 bases). CDR1 is WSHSY and CDR2 is SAAADI in the germline V gene. The CDR3 is 16 amino acids. Trimming stripped 7 bases from V and 4 bases from J, with 23 bases between.